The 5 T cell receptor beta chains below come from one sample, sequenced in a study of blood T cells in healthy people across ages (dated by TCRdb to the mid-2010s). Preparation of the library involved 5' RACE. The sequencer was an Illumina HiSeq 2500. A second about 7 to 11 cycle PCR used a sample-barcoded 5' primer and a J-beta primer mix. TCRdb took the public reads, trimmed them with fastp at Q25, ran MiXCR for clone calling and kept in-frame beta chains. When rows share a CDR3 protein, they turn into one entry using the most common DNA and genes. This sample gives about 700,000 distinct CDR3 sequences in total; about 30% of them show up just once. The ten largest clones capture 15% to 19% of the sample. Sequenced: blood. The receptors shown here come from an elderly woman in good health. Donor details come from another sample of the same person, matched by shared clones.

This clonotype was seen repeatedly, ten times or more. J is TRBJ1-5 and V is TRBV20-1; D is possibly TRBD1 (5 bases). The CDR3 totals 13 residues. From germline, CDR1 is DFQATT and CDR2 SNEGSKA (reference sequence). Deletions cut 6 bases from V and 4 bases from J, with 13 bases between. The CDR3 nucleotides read TGCAGTGCCGAAACCGGGACGAATCAGCCCCAGCATTTT. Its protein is CSAETGTNQPQHF.

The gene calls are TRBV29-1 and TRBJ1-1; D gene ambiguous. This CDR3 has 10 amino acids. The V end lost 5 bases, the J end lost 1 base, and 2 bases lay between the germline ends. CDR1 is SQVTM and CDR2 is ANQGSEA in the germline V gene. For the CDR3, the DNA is TGCAGCGTTTGGAACACTGAAGCTTTCTTT. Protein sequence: CSVWNTEAFF. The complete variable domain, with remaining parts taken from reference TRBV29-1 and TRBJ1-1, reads SAVISQKPSRDICQRGTSLTIQCQVDSQVTMMFWYRQQPGQSLTLIATANQGSEATYESGFVIDKFPISRPNLTFSTLTVSNMSPEDSSIYLCSVWNTEAFFGQGTRLTVV.

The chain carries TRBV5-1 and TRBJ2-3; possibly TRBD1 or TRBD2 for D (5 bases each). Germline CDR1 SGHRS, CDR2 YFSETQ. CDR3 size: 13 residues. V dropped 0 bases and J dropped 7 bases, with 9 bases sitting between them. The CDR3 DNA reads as TGCGCCAGCAGCTTGGAGGGACGGAATACGCAGTATTTT. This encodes CASSLEGRNTQYF. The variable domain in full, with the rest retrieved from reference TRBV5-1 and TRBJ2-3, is KAGVTQTPRYLIKTRGQQVTLSCSPISGHRSVSWYQQTPGQGLQFLFEYFSETQRNKGNFPGRFSGRQFSNSRSEMNVSTLELGDSALYLCASSLEGRNTQYFGPGTRLTVL.

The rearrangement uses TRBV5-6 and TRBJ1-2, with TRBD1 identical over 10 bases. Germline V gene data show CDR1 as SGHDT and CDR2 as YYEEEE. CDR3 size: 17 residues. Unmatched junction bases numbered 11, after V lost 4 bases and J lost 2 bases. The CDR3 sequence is CASSGGTGDSSNYGYTF. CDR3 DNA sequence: TGTGCCAGCAGCGGGGGGACAGGGGACAGCTCAAACTATGGCTACACCTTC.

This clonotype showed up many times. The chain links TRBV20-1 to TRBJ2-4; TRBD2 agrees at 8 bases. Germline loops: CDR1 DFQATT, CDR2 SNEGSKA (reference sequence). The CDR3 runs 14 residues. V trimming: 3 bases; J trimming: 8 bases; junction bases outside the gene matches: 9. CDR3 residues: CSASFRGGPDIQYF. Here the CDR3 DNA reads TGCAGTGCTAGTTTTCGGGGGGGGCCTGACATTCAGTACTTC.